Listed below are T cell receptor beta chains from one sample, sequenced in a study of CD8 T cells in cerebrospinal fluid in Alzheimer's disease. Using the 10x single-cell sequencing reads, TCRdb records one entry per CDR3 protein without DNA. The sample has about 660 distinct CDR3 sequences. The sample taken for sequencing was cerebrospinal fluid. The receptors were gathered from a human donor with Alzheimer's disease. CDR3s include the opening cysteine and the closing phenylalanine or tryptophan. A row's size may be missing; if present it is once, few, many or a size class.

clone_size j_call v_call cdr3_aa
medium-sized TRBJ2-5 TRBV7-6 CASSFQGTQYF
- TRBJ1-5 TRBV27 CASSPRLGQPQHF
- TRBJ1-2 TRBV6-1 CASSDLAQGLIGYTF
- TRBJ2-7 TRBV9 CASSAGDPLAYEQYF
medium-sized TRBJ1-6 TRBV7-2 CASTPQGYRLYSPLHF
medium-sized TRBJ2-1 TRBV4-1 CASSRAAGGPVEQFF
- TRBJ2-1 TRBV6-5 CASSYSSETGEKNEQFF
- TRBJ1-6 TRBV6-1 CASTQSEGGLGPSPLHF
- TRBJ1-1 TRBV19 CASSERDREAFF
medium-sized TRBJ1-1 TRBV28 CASSFLGSGNTEAFF
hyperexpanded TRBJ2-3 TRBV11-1 CASSLGGGAVSDTQYF
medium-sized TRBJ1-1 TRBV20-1 CSAPAWDTEAFF
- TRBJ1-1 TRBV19 CASSIGGGVSSEAFF
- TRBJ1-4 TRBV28 CASSLNGGLYEKLFF
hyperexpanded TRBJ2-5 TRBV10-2 CASSDRPGTQYF
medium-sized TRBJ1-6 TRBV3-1 CASSHGDGDSPLHF
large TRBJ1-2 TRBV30 CASLGPAYGYTF
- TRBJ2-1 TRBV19 CASKTDLSYNEQFF
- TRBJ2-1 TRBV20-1 CSARDPLANNEQFF
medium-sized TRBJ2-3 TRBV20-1 CSAVPGGSSTDTQYF
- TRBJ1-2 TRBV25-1 CASSVSAYGYTF
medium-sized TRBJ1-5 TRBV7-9 CASGTDNQPQHF
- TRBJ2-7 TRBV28 CASSLPDISYEQYF
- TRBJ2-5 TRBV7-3 CASSSTGGQETQYF
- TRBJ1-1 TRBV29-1 CSALGGPNTEAFF
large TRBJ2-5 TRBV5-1 CASSTLGQGGETQYF
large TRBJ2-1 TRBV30 CAWSSHPSGEQFF
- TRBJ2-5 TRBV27 CASSGRQGETQYF
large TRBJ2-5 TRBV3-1 CASSPELGGGETQYF
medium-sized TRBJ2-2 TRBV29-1 CSVGTGRSAGELFF
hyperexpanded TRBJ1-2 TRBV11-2 CASSFGPGFGYTF
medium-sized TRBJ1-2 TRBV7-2 CASSLYLDSYYGYTF
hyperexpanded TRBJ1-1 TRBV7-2 CASSLREITEAFF
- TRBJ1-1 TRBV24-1 CATDREGPEAFF
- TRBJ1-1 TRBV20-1 CSASPYTEAFF
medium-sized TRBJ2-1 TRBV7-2 CASSLGLPDSQFF
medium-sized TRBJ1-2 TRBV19 CASSIRAKDYGYTF
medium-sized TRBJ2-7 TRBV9 CASSAQGAYEQYF
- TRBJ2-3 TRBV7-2 CASSPQTGGTQYF
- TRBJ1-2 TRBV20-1 CSASYPAGGGYTF
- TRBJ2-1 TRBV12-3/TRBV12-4 CASSFSGAYNEQFF
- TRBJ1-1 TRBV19 CATEITTGTGAFF
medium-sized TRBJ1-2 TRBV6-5 CASSWGGTEGYTF
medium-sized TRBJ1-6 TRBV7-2 CASSPALSPLHF
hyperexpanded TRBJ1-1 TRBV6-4 CASSPSQGNTEAFF
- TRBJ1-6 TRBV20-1 CSARNRGGYNSPLHF
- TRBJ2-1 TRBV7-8 CASSLERLARGEQFF
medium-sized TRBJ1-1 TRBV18 CASSRGTGTNTEAFF
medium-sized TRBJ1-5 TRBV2 CASSESVAAYSNQPQHF
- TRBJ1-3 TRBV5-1 CASSPSGPGNTIYF